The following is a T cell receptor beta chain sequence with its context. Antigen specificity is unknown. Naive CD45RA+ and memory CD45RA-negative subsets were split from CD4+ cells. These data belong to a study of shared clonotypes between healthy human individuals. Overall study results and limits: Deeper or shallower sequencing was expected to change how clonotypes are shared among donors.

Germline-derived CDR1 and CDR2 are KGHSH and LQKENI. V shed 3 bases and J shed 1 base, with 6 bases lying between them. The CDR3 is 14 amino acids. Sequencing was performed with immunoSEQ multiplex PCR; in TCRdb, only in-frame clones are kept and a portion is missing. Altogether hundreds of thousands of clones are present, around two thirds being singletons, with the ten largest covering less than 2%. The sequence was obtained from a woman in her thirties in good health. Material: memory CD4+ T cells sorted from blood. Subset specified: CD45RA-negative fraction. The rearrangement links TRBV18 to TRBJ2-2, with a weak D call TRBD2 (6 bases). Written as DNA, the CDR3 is TGTGCCAGCTCACCGCGGGAGAACACCGGGGAGCTGTTTTTT. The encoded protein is CASSPRENTGELFF. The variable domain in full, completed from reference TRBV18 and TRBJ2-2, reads NAGVMQNPRHLVRRRGQEARLRCSPMKGHSHVYWYRQLPEEGLKFMVYLQKENIIDESGMPKERFSAEFPKEGPSILRIQQVVRGDSAAYFCASSPRENTGELFFGEGSRLTVL.